A single sample gave rise to the 27 T cell receptor beta chains below, sequenced in a study of blood T cell repertoires in COVID-19. Generated by immunoSEQ multiplex PCR, the TCRdb table keeps only in-frame clones and is missing some. The sample includes approximately 210,000 clones, 80% to 90% of them seen just once. The material sequenced was peripheral blood. The receptors were sampled from a woman aged 70 to 79 with active or convalescent COVID-19.

The CDR3 loop is CASSYSNSGRGNEQFF. The CDR3, as DNA: TGTGCCAGCAGTTACTCGAATAGCGGGAGAGGGAATGAGCAGTTCTTC. The V call is TRBV6-6, the J call TRBJ2-1; 9 positions match TRBD2. Looked up from germline, CDR1 is MNHNY and CDR2 is SVGAGI (reference sequence). This CDR3 spans 16 amino acids. Trimming cost V 0 bases and J 7 bases; bases outside gene matches: 7.

V gene TRBV7-8 combines with J gene TRBJ1-1, with TRBD1 matching 7 bases. Unmatched junction bases numbered 8, after V lost 0 bases and J lost 1 base. CDR1 and CDR2 from the germline V gene are SGHVS and FQNEAQ. This CDR3 has 17 amino acids. The CDR3 nucleotides are TGTGCCAGCAGCTTAGCCCACAGGGGCACTGGGAACACTGAAGCTTTCTTT. Amino acids: CASSLAHRGTGNTEAFF.

The chain has TRBV30 and TRBJ2-1; 14 nucleotides line up with TRBD2. This CDR3 has 18 residues. V trimming: 3 bases; J trimming: 2 bases; junction bases outside the gene matches: 9. Germline V gene sequence: CDR1 GTSNPN, CDR2 SVGIG (reference sequence). In DNA form, the CDR3 reads TGTGCCTGGAGGGCCGGGACTAGCGGGAGATCGGCCTACAATGAGCAGTTCTTC. Translated: CAWRAGTSGRSAYNEQFF.

The chain couples TRBV6-5 to TRBJ1-1, with 7 positions matching TRBD1. CDR3 length: 14 residues. CDR1 and CDR2 (germline): MNHEY, SVGAGI. The V and J ends lost 6 bases and 0 bases, in that order; junction bases with no gene match: 4. The DNA for the CDR3 is TGTGCCAGCAGCCGACAGGGTTTGAACACTGAAGCTTTCTTT. Protein sequence: CASSRQGLNTEAFF.

The chain recombines TRBV7-6 with TRBJ2-3; D is perhaps TRBD2 (6 bases). The CDR3 covers 15 residues. Per germline, CDR1 SGHVS and CDR2 FNYEAQ. Trimming left V 1 base short and J 4 bases short, with 12 bases between. The CDR3 loop is CASSLVSGLPDTQYF. The CDR3 DNA follows: TGTGCCAGCAGCTTAGTAAGCGGGTTGCCAGATACGCAGTATTTT.

This clone has only one observation. The chain has TRBV5-1 and TRBJ1-3; D gene unclear. The CDR3 sequence is 17 residues long. V gave up 5 bases and J gave up 1 base, with 19 bases separating them. Germline values: CDR1 SGHRS, CDR2 YFSETQ. CDR3 DNA: TGCGCCAGCAGTGCCGATTCAGGTGGCATATCTGGAAACACCATATATTTT. Amino acids: CASSADSGGISGNTIYF. The full variable domain, its missing parts supplied by reference TRBV5-1 and TRBJ1-3, is KAGVTQTPRYLIKTRGQQVTLSCSPISGHRSVSWYQQTPGQGLQFLFEYFSETQRNKGNFPGRFSGRQFSNSRSEMNVSTLELGDSALYLCASSADSGGISGNTIYFGEGSWLTVV.

The chain recombines TRBV7-9 with TRBJ2-4; possible D gene TRBD2, 6 bases. V was clipped by 1 base and J by 0 bases, with 13 bases between them. This CDR3 comprises 17 residues. Germline CDR1 SEHNR, CDR2 FQNEAQ (reference sequence). The DNA for the CDR3 is TGTGCCAGCAGCTTAGAACGGTCGGGACTAGCCAAAAACATTCAGTACTTC. Protein: CASSLERSGLAKNIQYF.

The rearrangement joins TRBV7-3 to TRBJ2-7; D is perhaps TRBD2 (5 bases). The CDR3 totals 13 residues. CDR1 is SGHTA and CDR2 is FQGTGA in the germline V gene. Deletions cut 2 bases from V and 6 bases from J, with 11 bases between. CDR3 in DNA: TGTGCCAGCAGCTTAGGGCTAGAGGGCGAGCAGTACTTC. Residues: CASSLGLEGEQYF.

The rearrangement links TRBV3-1 (or the pseudogene TRBV3-2) to TRBJ2-7, with TRBD1 identical over 7 bases. Per germline, CDR1 LGHDT and CDR2 YNNKEL (reference sequence). V lost 1 base, J lost 6 bases, and 6 bases stayed unmatched. The CDR3 runs to 14 residues. This chain's CDR3 is CASSQVQGLFEQYF. Written as DNA, the CDR3 is TGTGCCAGCAGCCAAGTACAGGGGCTTTTCGAGCAGTACTTC.

The chain combines TRBV7-3 with TRBJ2-3, with TRBD2 identical over 12 bases. Germline-derived CDR1 and CDR2 are SGHTA and FQGTGA. The CDR3 is 14 amino acids. The V gene end was trimmed by 2 bases and the J gene end by 7 bases; junction bases not matched to a gene: 1. CDR3 residues: CASSLGLAGNTQYF. As DNA, the CDR3 is TGTGCCAGCAGCTTAGGACTAGCGGGGAATACGCAGTATTTT.

The chain recombines TRBV5-1 with TRBJ1-3; no reliable D call. There are 14 residues in the CDR3. V was trimmed by 0 bases and J by 3 bases, leaving 7 bases between them. The germline gives CDR1 SGHRS, CDR2 YFSETQ. This CDR3 is CASSLEAGGNTIYF. In nucleotides, the CDR3 is TGCGCCAGCAGCTTGGAAGCGGGTGGAAACACCATATATTTT.

The V gene is TRBV9, the J gene TRBJ2-1; 7 bases map to TRBD1. CDR1 is SGDLS, CDR2 YYNGEE, per germline. This CDR3 region has 15 residues. V dropped 1 base and J dropped 2; count of bases not matched to a gene: 3. CDR3 in amino acids: CASSVTGQTYNEQFF. CDR3 nucleotides: TGTGCCAGCAGCGTAACGGGACAGACCTACAATGAGCAGTTCTTC.

The rearrangement uses TRBV20-1 and TRBJ1-2; D is unresolved. Looked up from germline, CDR1 is DFQATT and CDR2 is SNEGSKA (reference sequence). This CDR3 contains 12 residues. The V end lost 3 bases, the J end lost 7 bases, and 12 bases lay between the germline ends. DNA of the CDR3: TGCAGTGCTAGTCGAGGGCCGAGTGGCTACACCTTC. Residues: CSASRGPSGYTF.

The chain employs TRBV6-6 and TRBJ2-7; 11 bases fit TRBD1. V lost 6 bases, J lost 3 bases, and 4 bases stayed unmatched. The CDR3 runs to 14 residues. Germline V gene data show CDR1 as MNHNY and CDR2 as SVGAGI (reference sequence). The chain's CDR3 is CASSRDRGIYEQYF. The DNA for the CDR3 is TGTGCCAGCAGCCGGGACAGGGGGATCTACGAGCAGTACTTC.

This sequence joins TRBV10-3 and TRBJ2-5, with D perhaps matching TRBD2 (5 bases). Trimming took 10 bases from V and 3 from J, leaving 18 bases between them. The CDR3 is 14 residues long. CDR1 is ENHRY, CDR2 SYGVKD, per germline. CDR3 coding DNA: TGTGCCACCGAACCCGGGGTAGGAGAAGAGACCCAGTACTTC. This sequence encodes CATEPGVGEETQYF.

This clone came up a few times. This chain joins TRBV6-1 and TRBJ2-4; the match to TRBD1 covers 9 bases. The CDR3 contains 17 residues. Germline V gives CDR1 MNHNS, CDR2 SASEGT. With V trimmed by 3 bases and J by 1 base, 7 bases remained unmatched. For the CDR3, the DNA is TGTGCCAGCAGTGACGGGACAGGGTGGGAGGCCAAAAACATTCAGTACTTC. It translates to CASSDGTGWEAKNIQYF.

The sample holds a few counts of this clone. The gene calls are TRBV4-1 and TRBJ2-1; 8 nucleotides match TRBD2. The germline CDR1 and CDR2 sequences are MGHRA and YSYEKL. With 1 base clipped from V and 3 bases from J, the junction kept 17 bases outside the gene matches. The CDR3 extends over 20 amino acids. In DNA, the CDR3 is TGCGCCAGCAGCCAAGGGGCTAGCGGGCTCGTGCCGCGGGGCTACAATGAGCAGTTCTTC. Its protein product is CASSQGASGLVPRGYNEQFF.

The CDR3 here is CASRTSEGSGSAETQYF. The CDR3 DNA reads TGTGCCAGCAGGACCTCTGAGGGTAGCGGGAGCGCGGAGACCCAGTACTTC. J is TRBJ2-5 and V is TRBV2; 9 positions match TRBD2. Germline V lookup: CDR1 SNHLY, CDR2 FYNNEI. There are 17 residues in the CDR3. J lost 5 bases, V lost 6 bases, and 16 bases had no gene match.

V gene TRBV24-1 combines with J gene TRBJ1-5; D call uncertain. Germline CDR1 is KGHDR and CDR2 is SFDVKD. The CDR3 covers 16 residues. The V end was cut by 4 bases, the J end by 0 bases, with 12 bases between. The DNA for the CDR3 is TGTGCCACCAGTGAGGCAGGCCCGTATAGCAATCAGCCCCAGCATTTT. As protein: CATSEAGPYSNQPQHF.

A few counts support this clone. The chain employs TRBV5-1 and TRBJ2-7, with a possible D match to TRBD2 (6 bases). The CDR3 has 13 amino acids. The V and J ends lost 9 bases and 5 bases respectively, with 18 bases between them. Germline CDR1 SGHRS, CDR2 YFSETQ. CDR3 in DNA: TGCGCCACCCCCCGGAGGGTCCGGGACGAGCAGTACTTC. As protein: CATPRRVRDEQYF.

This clone was counted a single time. The chain is built from TRBV2 and TRBJ2-5; tentatively, D is TRBD1 (6 bases). Germline lookup yields CDR1 SNHLY and CDR2 FYNNEI. This CDR3 comprises 11 residues. V was trimmed by 5 bases and J by 5 bases, leaving 6 bases between them. CDR3 bases: TGTGCCAGCAGTACAGGGGAGACCCAGTACTTC. Translating it yields CASSTGETQYF.

V gene TRBV7-2 combines with J gene TRBJ1-4, with a possible D match to TRBD1 (5 bases). V dropped 2 bases and J dropped 12 bases, with 19 bases sitting between them. Germline-derived CDR1 and CDR2 are SGHTA and FQGNSA. This CDR3 is built from 15 residues. In DNA, the CDR3 is TGTGCCAGCAGCTTACGGTTTCAAGGGGCTGGGGAACTGTTTTTT. Translated, it gives CASSLRFQGAGELFF.

The chain uses TRBV6-5 and TRBJ2-7, with D perhaps TRBD1 (6 bases). V lost 6 bases, J lost 6 bases, and 15 bases lay in between. This CDR3 region has 13 residues. Per the germline V gene, CDR1 is MNHEY and CDR2 is SVGAGI. The chain's CDR3 is CASSLGQSGEQYF. The CDR3, as DNA: TGTGCCAGCAGCTTAGGACAGTCTGGCGAGCAGTACTTC.

The chain joins TRBV28 to TRBJ2-1; D might be TRBD2 (6 bases). The CDR3 runs to 17 residues. Germline CDR1 and CDR2: MDHEN and SYDVKM. Trimming cost V 5 bases and J 5 bases, with 22 bases left between them. The CDR3 reads CASSPPGTWGLHNEQFF. CDR3 sequence (DNA): TGTGCCAGCAGTCCACCCGGGACCTGGGGACTCCACAATGAGCAGTTCTTC.

The sample holds one count of this clone. This chain uses TRBV5-1 with TRBJ2-2; D unresolved. This CDR3 is 15 amino acids long. The germline V and J ends were trimmed by 5 bases and 4 bases, with 15 bases remaining between them. Germline CDR1 SGHRS, CDR2 YFSETQ. The CDR3 sequence is CASSVAGPPTGELFF. CDR3 coding DNA: TGCGCCAGCAGTGTTGCTGGGCCCCCCACCGGGGAGCTGTTTTTT.

The V call is TRBV12-5, the J call TRBJ1-5; the match to TRBD1 covers 8 bases. The CDR3 contains 17 residues. Per germline, CDR1 LGHNT and CDR2 FRNRAP. Losses at the gene ends were 11 bases for V and 1 base for J; bases not matched to a gene: 16. The CDR3 protein is CALSAGTGVRSNQPQHF. In nucleotides, the CDR3 is TGTGCTCTTAGTGCCGGGACAGGTGTTAGGAGCAATCAGCCCCAGCATTTT. Complete variable domain (other parts from reference TRBV12-5 and TRBJ1-5): DARVTQTPRHKVTEMGQEVTMRCQPILGHNTVFWYRQTMMQGLELLAYFRNRAPLDDSGMPKDRFSAEMPDATLATLKIQPSEPRDSAVYFCALSAGTGVRSNQPQHFGDGTRLSIL.

V usage is TRBV19 and J usage is TRBJ2-1; tentatively, D is TRBD2 (5 bases). Germline V gene sequence: CDR1 LNHDA, CDR2 SQIVND (reference sequence). The V end was cut by 4 bases, the J end by 8 bases, with 12 bases between. This CDR3 has 13 residues. This chain's CDR3 is CASSNGLADEQFF. In nucleotides, the CDR3 is TGTGCCAGTAGTAACGGACTGGCCGATGAGCAGTTCTTC.